These 30 T cell receptor beta chains came from one sample sequenced in a study of T cell changes during pregnancy in multiple sclerosis. Assay used: immunoSEQ multiplex PCR; TCRdb lists only in-frame clones, some missing. In the table there are about 50,000 clones, roughly 90% of which are singletons. Material: CD4+ T cells from peripheral blood mononuclear cells, obtained after pregnancy. These TCRs come from a female donor with multiple sclerosis, enrolled in a pregnancy study.

The chain combines TRBV5-1 with TRBJ2-2, with D maybe TRBD1 (6 bases). Germline V gene sequence: CDR1 SGHRS, CDR2 YFSETQ. Trimming stripped 4 bases from V and 2 bases from J, with 12 bases between. The CDR3 length is 15 residues. Written as DNA, the CDR3 is TGCGCCAGCAGCCTAGAGACAGGAAACACCGGGGAGCTGTTTTTT. Its protein product is CASSLETGNTGELFF.

This clone has only one observation. The chain has TRBV11-2 and TRBJ1-1; possible D gene TRBD1, 6 bases. V lost 0 bases, J lost 1 base, and 15 bases lay in between. CDR3 length: 17 amino acids. Germline loops: CDR1 SGHAT, CDR2 FQNNGV. This CDR3 is CASSLDRKGRGNTEAFF. In nucleotides, the CDR3 is TGTGCCAGCAGCTTAGATCGGAAAGGCAGGGGGAACACTGAAGCTTTCTTT.

V gene TRBV27 combines with J gene TRBJ2-3; 9 nucleotides align to TRBD1. The ends lost 3 bases at V and 2 bases at J; junction bases unmatched: 3. Germline CDR1 is MNHEY and CDR2 is SMNVEV (reference sequence). This CDR3 region has 15 residues. CDR3 sequence: CASSFGTGPTDTQYF. In DNA, the CDR3 is TGTGCCAGCAGTTTCGGGACAGGGCCCACAGATACGCAGTATTTT.

The rearrangement uses TRBV28 and TRBJ1-4; tentatively, D is TRBD1 (6 bases). Germline CDR1 is MDHEN and CDR2 is SYDVKM. CDR3 size: 14 residues. V lost 7 bases and J 4 bases, leaving 13 bases between the germline ends. CDR3 in DNA: TGTGCCAGCAACACCCCAGGGGATAATGAAAAACTGTTTTTT. Protein sequence: CASNTPGDNEKLFF. Combining the CDR3 with reference TRBV28 and TRBJ1-4 gives the whole variable domain DVKVTQSSRYLVKRTGEKVFLECVQDMDHENMFWYRQDPGLGLRLIYFSYDVKMKEKGDIPEGYSVSREKKERFSLILESASTNQTSMYLCASNTPGDNEKLFFGSGTQLSVL.

The J gene is TRBJ1-5, the V gene TRBV19, with a tentative D call TRBD1 (6 bases). Per germline, CDR1 LNHDA and CDR2 SQIVND (reference sequence). The V end lost 1 base, the J end lost 4 bases, and 14 bases lay between the germline ends. The CDR3 is made up of 16 amino acids. CDR3 nucleotides: TGTGCCAGTAGTATAGCAGACGGACAGACAAATCAGCCCCAGCATTTT. Residues: CASSIADGQTNQPQHF.

The genes are TRBV7-9 and TRBJ2-3; 8 bases are shared with TRBD2. This CDR3 has 16 residues. Germline CDR1 reads SEHNR; CDR2 reads FQNEAQ (reference sequence). Trimming removed 5 bases from V and 4 bases from J; junction bases left unmatched: 11. CDR3 nucleotide sequence: TGTGCCAGCAGCCCCGGTCGGGCGGGAGGTCCAGATACGCAGTATTTT. It specifies CASSPGRAGGPDTQYF.

The V and J genes are TRBV19 and TRBJ2-3, with 9 bases fitting TRBD2. CDR1 and CDR2 from the germline V gene are LNHDA and SQIVND (reference sequence). The junction had 12 bases not matched to a gene; V was cut back by 10 bases and J by 4 bases. This CDR3 contains 15 residues. CDR3 protein: CATTAGGRAADTQYF. The CDR3 nucleotides are TGTGCCACTACGGCCGGCGGGAGGGCCGCAGATACGCAGTATTTT.

This clone was picked up one time. The CDR3 loop reads CSARSGQETQYF. The CDR3 DNA follows: TGCAGCGCCCGTAGCGGCCAAGAGACCCAGTACTTC. The rearrangement joins TRBV29-1 to TRBJ2-5, with D tentatively TRBD2 (6 bases). From germline, CDR1 is SQVTM and CDR2 ANQGSEA. The ends were cut back, 7 bases at V and 1 base at J, with 10 bases in the middle. The CDR3 has 12 amino acids.

The chain recombines TRBV5-1 with TRBJ2-5; 7 nucleotides align to TRBD1. There are 13 residues in the CDR3. The V and J ends lost 2 bases and 4 bases, in that order; junction bases with no gene match: 2. In germline, CDR1 is SGHRS, CDR2 YFSETQ. Here the CDR3 reads CASSLAGGETQYF. CDR3 bases: TGCGCCAGCAGCTTAGCAGGGGGAGAGACCCAGTACTTC. Combining the CDR3 with reference TRBV5-1 and TRBJ2-5 gives the whole variable domain KAGVTQTPRYLIKTRGQQVTLSCSPISGHRSVSWYQQTPGQGLQFLFEYFSETQRNKGNFPGRFSGRQFSNSRSEMNVSTLELGDSALYLCASSLAGGETQYFGPGTRLLVL.

The rearrangement joins TRBV27 to TRBJ2-3, with D possibly being TRBD2 (6 bases). CDR3 length: 15 amino acids. The V and J ends lost 2 bases and 2 bases respectively, with 11 bases between them. Germline loops: CDR1 MNHEY, CDR2 SMNVEV (reference sequence). Here the CDR3 reads CASSLKGTFTDTQYF. DNA for the CDR3: TGTGCCAGCAGTTTAAAAGGGACTTTCACAGATACGCAGTATTTT.

V is TRBV11-3 and J is TRBJ1-1; a possible D gene is TRBD1 (5 bases). Germline assignment: CDR1 SGHNT and CDR2 YENEEA. Between the trimmed V and J ends, which lost 2 bases and 1 base, there was a span of 17 bases. The CDR3 sequence is 17 residues long. DNA of the CDR3: TGTGCCAGCAGCTTAACTCCGGCAGGGCTGAAGAACACTGAAGCTTTCTTT. This encodes CASSLTPAGLKNTEAFF.

J is TRBJ1-2 and V is TRBV7-8; 7 nucleotides align to TRBD1. The germline V gene has CDR1 SGHVS and CDR2 FQNEAQ. Trimming cost V 5 bases and J 6 bases; bases outside gene matches: 6. The CDR3 is made up of 13 amino acids. As DNA, the CDR3 is TGTGCCAGCAGCATAAACAGGGGAGATGGCTACACCTTC. Translating it yields CASSINRGDGYTF.

This clone appeared a single time. This chain uses TRBV6-1 with TRBJ2-5, with TRBD1 matching 9 bases. Germline V gene lookup returns CDR1 MNHNS and CDR2 SASEGT. There are 14 residues in the CDR3. The ends lost 4 bases at V and 5 bases at J; junction bases unmatched: 5. CDR3 in amino acids: CASSAQGAGETQYF. CDR3 nucleotides: TGTGCCAGCAGTGCACAGGGGGCAGGGGAGACCCAGTACTTC.

J is TRBJ2-7 and V is TRBV19, with TRBD1 matching 8 bases. Germline V gene lookup returns CDR1 LNHDA and CDR2 SQIVND (reference sequence). The CDR3 extends over 13 amino acids. V shed 6 bases and J 2 bases; nucleotides not matched to a gene: 3. The chain's CDR3 is CASSEQGAYEQYF. The CDR3, as DNA: TGTGCCAGTAGCGAACAGGGGGCCTACGAGCAGTACTTC.

This clone was seen just once. This chain links TRBV30 with TRBJ2-7, with D possibly TRBD2 on 5 matching bases. V lost 5 bases and J lost 0, with 14 bases in between. The CDR3 extends over 14 amino acids. Germline loops: CDR1 GTSNPN, CDR2 SVGIG (reference sequence). The CDR3 nucleotides read TGTGCCTGGGAGGGATCTAGCCCCTCCTACGAGCAGTACTTC. It is translated as CAWEGSSPSYEQYF.

CDR3 in amino acids: CASSYRDIVEKLFF. In DNA form, the CDR3 reads TGTGCCAGCAGCTACCGGGACATAGTAGAAAAACTGTTTTTT. The V gene is TRBV11-2, the J gene TRBJ1-4; a weak D match, TRBD1 (6 bases). The length of the CDR3 is 14 residues. The V gene's germline CDR1 is SGHAT and CDR2 FQNNGV. V was trimmed by 4 bases and J by 8 bases, leaving 14 bases between them.

This chain links TRBV28 with TRBJ2-5; D possibly corresponds to TRBD1 (6 bases). The CDR3 is 14 residues long. V lost 5 bases and J 5 bases, leaving 15 bases between the germline ends. Germline CDR1 MDHEN, CDR2 SYDVKM. The chain's CDR3 is CASSVVQGGETQYF. CDR3 bases: TGTGCCAGCAGTGTAGTACAGGGCGGCGAGACCCAGTACTTC. The full variable domain, completed using reference TRBV28 and TRBJ2-5, is DVKVTQSSRYLVKRTGEKVFLECVQDMDHENMFWYRQDPGLGLRLIYFSYDVKMKEKGDIPEGYSVSREKKERFSLILESASTNQTSMYLCASSVVQGGETQYFGPGTRLLVL.

The chain employs TRBV6-5 and TRBJ2-7, with D possibly being TRBD2 (6 bases). Germline CDR1 MNHEY, CDR2 SVGAGI. The CDR3 runs 14 residues. The V gene lost 3 bases and the J gene lost 6 bases, with 15 bases spanning the gap. CDR3 loop: CASSYLREGGEQYF. CDR3 nucleotide sequence: TGTGCCAGCAGTTATCTGCGGGAAGGTGGCGAGCAGTACTTC.

The gene calls are TRBV10-3 and TRBJ2-3, with D possibly matching TRBD1 (5 bases). V lost 5 bases and J 2 bases, leaving 14 bases between the germline ends. The CDR3 sequence is 15 residues long. In germline, CDR1 is ENHRY, CDR2 SYGVKD. The CDR3 sequence: CAISKGNIHTDTQYF. The CDR3 DNA is TGTGCCATCAGTAAGGGGAACATTCACACAGATACGCAGTATTTT.

The V gene is TRBV9, the J gene TRBJ2-2; 8 nucleotides match TRBD2. The germline gives CDR1 SGDLS, CDR2 YYNGEE. This CDR3 has 16 residues. Trimming at V came to 0 bases and at J to 0 bases, leaving 1 base not matched to a gene. The CDR3 protein is CASSVVAGPNTGELFF. CDR3 coding DNA: TGTGCCAGCAGCGTAGTAGCGGGACCGAACACCGGGGAGCTGTTTTTT.

The chain couples TRBV19 to TRBJ2-7; D not resolved. The CDR3 sequence is 13 residues long. V lost 5 bases and J 0 bases, leaving 8 bases between the germline ends. The germline CDR1 and CDR2 sequences are LNHDA and SQIVND (reference sequence). For the CDR3, the DNA is TGTGCCAGTAGTTTAATCGGCTCCTACGAGCAGTACTTC. Translation: CASSLIGSYEQYF.

The genes are TRBV5-6 and TRBJ2-7, with 8 positions matching TRBD2. The CDR3 totals 16 residues. V was clipped by 2 bases and J by 6 bases; unmatched bases: 13. The germline V gene encodes CDR1 SGHDT and CDR2 YYEEEE. The CDR3: CASSFGPQGLDGEQYF. CDR3 bases: TGTGCCAGCAGCTTTGGCCCACAGGGACTAGATGGCGAGCAGTACTTC.

For this clone: One junction end disagrees with the germline gene, perhaps due to a read error. This chain joins TRBV5-1 and TRBJ2-5, with 9 bases fitting TRBD2. The CDR3 sequence is 18 residues long. Germline assignment: CDR1 SGHRS and CDR2 YFSETQ. The CDR3 DNA follows: TGCGCCAGCAGCTTAAGGCTAGCGGGAATATCCGGTCAAGTGACCCAGTACTTC. As protein: CASSLRLAGISGQVTQYF.

The chain combines TRBV7-3 with TRBJ1-1, with D maybe TRBD1 (5 bases). Germline CDR1 is SGHTA and CDR2 is FQGTGA. The CDR3 covers 13 residues. V was cut by 2 bases and J by 7 bases, with 11 bases left in between. The CDR3 coding sequence is TGTGCCAGCAGCTTACAACCCGGGGGTGAAGCTTTCTTT. As protein: CASSLQPGGEAFF.

The chain joins TRBV19 to TRBJ1-1, with D unclear. The germline gives CDR1 LNHDA, CDR2 SQIVND (reference sequence). Deletions cut 2 bases from V and 1 base from J, with 8 bases between. CDR3 size: 14 residues. The CDR3 DNA reads as TGTGCCAGTAGTATACTGAGCGGGAACACTGAAGCTTTCTTT. Its translation is CASSILSGNTEAFF.

The V gene is TRBV5-1, the J gene TRBJ1-5; D uncertain. This CDR3 region has 14 residues. Trimming took 0 bases from V and 4 from J, leaving 8 bases between them. Germline values: CDR1 SGHRS, CDR2 YFSETQ. DNA of the CDR3: TGCGCCAGCAGCTTGGATCCGGTGAATCAGCCCCAGCATTTT. Its protein is CASSLDPVNQPQHF.

The J gene is TRBJ2-7, the V gene TRBV29-1; TRBD2 matches 9 bases. V trimming: 6 bases; J trimming: 4 bases; junction bases outside the gene matches: 13. There are 15 residues in the CDR3. The germline V gene encodes CDR1 SQVTM and CDR2 ANQGSEA. This CDR3 is CSVLRGGGRGYEQYF. The CDR3 coding sequence is TGCAGCGTCCTTCGGGGGGGCGGGAGGGGGTACGAGCAGTACTTC.

This clone appeared once. The chain uses TRBV18 and TRBJ2-5; 9 bases align to TRBD1. V lost 3 bases, J lost 3 bases, and 2 bases stayed unmatched. The germline V gene encodes CDR1 KGHSH and CDR2 LQKENI. The CDR3 covers 14 residues. The CDR3: CASSPWTGEETQYF. CDR3 DNA: TGTGCCAGCTCACCGTGGACAGGGGAAGAGACCCAGTACTTC.

The V call is TRBV6-1, the J call TRBJ2-7; the D is unclear. This CDR3 is 13 amino acids long. V was clipped by 6 bases and J by 2 bases, with 11 bases between them. From germline, CDR1 is MNHNS and CDR2 SASEGT. CDR3 nucleotides: TGTGCCAGCAGATTTGGCGGAACCTACGAGCAGTACTTC. Translating it yields CASRFGGTYEQYF.

This chain connects TRBV11-2 to TRBJ2-1, with 7 bases lining up with TRBD2. The germline V gene encodes CDR1 SGHAT and CDR2 FQNNGV. The junction had 1 base not matched to a gene; V was cut back by 1 base and J by 4 bases. The CDR3 has 14 residues. For the CDR3, the DNA is TGTGCCAGCAGCTTAGCTAGCGGATACAATGAGCAGTTCTTC. The encoded protein is CASSLASGYNEQFF.